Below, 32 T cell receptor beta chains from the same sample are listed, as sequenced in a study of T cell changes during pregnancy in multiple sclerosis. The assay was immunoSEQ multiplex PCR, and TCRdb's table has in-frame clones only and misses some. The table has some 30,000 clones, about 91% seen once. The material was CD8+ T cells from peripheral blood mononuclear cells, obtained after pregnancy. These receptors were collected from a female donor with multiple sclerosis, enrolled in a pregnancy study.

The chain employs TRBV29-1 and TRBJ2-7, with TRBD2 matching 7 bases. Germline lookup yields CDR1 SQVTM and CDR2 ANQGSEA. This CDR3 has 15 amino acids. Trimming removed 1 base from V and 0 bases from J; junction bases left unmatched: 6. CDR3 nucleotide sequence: TGCAGCGTTGAAGGTTGGCTAGCGGACTCCTACGAGCAGTACTTC. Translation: CSVEGWLADSYEQYF.

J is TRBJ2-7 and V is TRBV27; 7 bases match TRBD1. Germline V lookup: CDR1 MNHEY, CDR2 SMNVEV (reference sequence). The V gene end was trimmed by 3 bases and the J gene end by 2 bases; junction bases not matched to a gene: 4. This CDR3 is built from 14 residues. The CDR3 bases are TGTGCCAGCAGTTTCCCGGGACAGACCTACGAGCAGTACTTC. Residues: CASSFPGQTYEQYF.

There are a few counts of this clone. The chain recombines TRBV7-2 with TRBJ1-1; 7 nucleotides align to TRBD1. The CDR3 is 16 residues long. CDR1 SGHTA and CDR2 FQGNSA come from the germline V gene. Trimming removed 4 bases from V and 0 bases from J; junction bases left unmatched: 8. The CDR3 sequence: CASSSGQVPMNTEAFF. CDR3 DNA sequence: TGTGCCAGCAGCTCTGGACAGGTGCCGATGAACACTGAAGCTTTCTTT.

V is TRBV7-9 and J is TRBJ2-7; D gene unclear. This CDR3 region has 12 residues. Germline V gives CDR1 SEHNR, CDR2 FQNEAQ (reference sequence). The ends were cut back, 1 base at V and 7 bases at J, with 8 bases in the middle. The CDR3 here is CASSLVVGEQYF. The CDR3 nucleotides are TGTGCCAGCAGCTTAGTGGTCGGTGAGCAGTACTTC.

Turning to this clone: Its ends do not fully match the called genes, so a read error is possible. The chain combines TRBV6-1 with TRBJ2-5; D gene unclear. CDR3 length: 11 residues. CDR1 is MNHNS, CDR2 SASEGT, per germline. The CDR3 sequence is CASSFLESQYF. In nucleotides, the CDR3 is TGTGCCAGCAGTTTCCTAGAGTCCCAGTACTTC.

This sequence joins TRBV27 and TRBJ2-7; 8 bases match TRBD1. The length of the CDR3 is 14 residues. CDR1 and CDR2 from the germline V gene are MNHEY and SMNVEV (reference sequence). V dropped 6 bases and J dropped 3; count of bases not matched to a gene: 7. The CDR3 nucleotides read TGTGCCAGCAGGCTGACAGGGACAGGCTACGAGCAGTACTTC. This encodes CASRLTGTGYEQYF.

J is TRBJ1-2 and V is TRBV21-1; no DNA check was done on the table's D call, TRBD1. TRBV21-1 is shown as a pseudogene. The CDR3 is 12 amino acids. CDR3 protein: CASNGQGIGYTF. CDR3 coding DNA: TGTGCCAGCAACGGACAGGGCATCGGCTACACCTTC.

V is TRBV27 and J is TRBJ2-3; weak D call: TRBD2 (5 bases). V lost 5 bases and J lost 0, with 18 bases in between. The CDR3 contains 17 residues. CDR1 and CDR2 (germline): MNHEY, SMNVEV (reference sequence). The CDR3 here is CASSILRGFTSTDTQYF. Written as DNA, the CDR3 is TGTGCCAGCAGTATACTTCGGGGATTTACTAGCACAGATACGCAGTATTTT.

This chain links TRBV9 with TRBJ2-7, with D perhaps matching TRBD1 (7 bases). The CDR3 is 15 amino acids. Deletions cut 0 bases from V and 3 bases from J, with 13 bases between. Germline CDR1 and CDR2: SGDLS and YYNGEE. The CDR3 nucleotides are TGTGCCAGCAGCGTAGCTGGAGGGGGCATCTACGAGCAGTACTTC. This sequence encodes CASSVAGGGIYEQYF. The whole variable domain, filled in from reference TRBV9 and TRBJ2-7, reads DSGVTQTPKHLITATGQRVTLRCSPRSGDLSVYWYQQSLDQGLQFLIQYYNGEERAKGNILERFSAQQFPDLHSELNLSSLELGDSALYFCASSVAGGGIYEQYFGPGTRLTVT.

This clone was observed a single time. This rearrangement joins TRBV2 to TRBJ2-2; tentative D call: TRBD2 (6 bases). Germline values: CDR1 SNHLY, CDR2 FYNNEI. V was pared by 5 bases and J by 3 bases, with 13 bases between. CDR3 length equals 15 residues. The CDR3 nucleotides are TGTGCCAGCAGTCCTGGGACTTCTTACACCGGGGAGCTGTTTTTT. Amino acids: CASSPGTSYTGELFF.

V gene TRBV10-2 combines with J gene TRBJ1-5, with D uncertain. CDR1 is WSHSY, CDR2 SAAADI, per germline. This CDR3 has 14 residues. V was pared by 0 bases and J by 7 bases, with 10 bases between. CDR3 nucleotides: TGCGCCAGCAGTGAGTCGAACAGTAGACAGCCCCAGCATTTT. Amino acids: CASSESNSRQPQHF.

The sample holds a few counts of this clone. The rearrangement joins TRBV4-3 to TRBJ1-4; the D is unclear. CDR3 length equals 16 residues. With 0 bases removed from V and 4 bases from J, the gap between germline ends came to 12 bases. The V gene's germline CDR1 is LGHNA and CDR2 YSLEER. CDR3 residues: CASSQDRERFNEKLFF. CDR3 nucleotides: TGCGCCAGCAGCCAAGATAGGGAGCGTTTTAATGAAAAACTGTTTTTT.

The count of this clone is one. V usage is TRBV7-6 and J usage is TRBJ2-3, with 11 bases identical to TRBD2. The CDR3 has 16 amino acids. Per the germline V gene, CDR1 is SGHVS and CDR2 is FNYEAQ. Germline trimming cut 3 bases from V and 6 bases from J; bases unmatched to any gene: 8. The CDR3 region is CASSFELAGGLDTQYF. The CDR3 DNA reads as TGTGCCAGCAGCTTCGAGTTAGCGGGAGGGTTGGATACGCAGTATTTT.

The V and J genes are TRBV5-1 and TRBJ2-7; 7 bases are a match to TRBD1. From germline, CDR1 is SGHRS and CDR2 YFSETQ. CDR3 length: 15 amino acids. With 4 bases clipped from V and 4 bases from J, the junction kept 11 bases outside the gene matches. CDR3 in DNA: TGCGCCAGCAGCCCCGGCCAGGGGGAGCCTTACGAGCAGTACTTC. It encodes CASSPGQGEPYEQYF.

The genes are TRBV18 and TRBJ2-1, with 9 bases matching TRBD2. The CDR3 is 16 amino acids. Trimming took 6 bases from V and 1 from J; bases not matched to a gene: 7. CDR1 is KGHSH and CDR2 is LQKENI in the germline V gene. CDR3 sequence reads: CASSPASGTSYNEQFF. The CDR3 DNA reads TGTGCCAGCTCTCCGGCTAGCGGGACTTCCTACAATGAGCAGTTCTTC.

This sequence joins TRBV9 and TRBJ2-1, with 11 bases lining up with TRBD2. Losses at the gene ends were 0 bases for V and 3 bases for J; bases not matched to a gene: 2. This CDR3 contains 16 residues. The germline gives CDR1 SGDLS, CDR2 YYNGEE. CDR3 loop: CASSVVGTSGYNEQFF. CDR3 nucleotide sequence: TGTGCCAGCAGCGTAGTTGGGACTAGCGGCTACAATGAGCAGTTCTTC.

CDR3 sequence (DNA): TGTGCCAGCAGCGTAGTAGCGGGAGAGTGGCACGAGCAGTACTTC. It codes for CASSVVAGEWHEQYF. The chain joins TRBV9 to TRBJ2-7; 9 bases align to TRBD2. With V trimmed by 0 bases and J by 5 bases, 6 bases remained unmatched. CDR3 length: 15 amino acids. CDR1 is SGDLS, CDR2 YYNGEE, per germline.

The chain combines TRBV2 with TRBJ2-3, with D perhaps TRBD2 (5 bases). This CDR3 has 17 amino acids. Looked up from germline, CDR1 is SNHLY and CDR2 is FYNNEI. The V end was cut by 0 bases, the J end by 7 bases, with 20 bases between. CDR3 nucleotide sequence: TGTGCCAGCAGTGAAGCGGTAGGGATGGCGCAGCGGAATACGCAGTATTTT. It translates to CASSEAVGMAQRNTQYF.

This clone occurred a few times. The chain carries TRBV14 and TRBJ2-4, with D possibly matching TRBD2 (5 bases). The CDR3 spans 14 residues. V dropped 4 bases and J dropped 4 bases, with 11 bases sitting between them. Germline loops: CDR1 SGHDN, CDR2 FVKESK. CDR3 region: CASSPGRGKNIQYF. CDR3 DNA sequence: TGTGCCAGCAGCCCTGGGAGAGGTAAAAACATTCAGTACTTC.

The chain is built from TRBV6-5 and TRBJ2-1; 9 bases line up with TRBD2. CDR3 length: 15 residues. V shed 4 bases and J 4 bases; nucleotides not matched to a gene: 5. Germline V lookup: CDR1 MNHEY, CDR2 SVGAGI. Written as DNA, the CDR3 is TGTGCCAGCAGTTCGACTAGCGGTTCGTACAATGAGCAGTTCTTC. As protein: CASSSTSGSYNEQFF.

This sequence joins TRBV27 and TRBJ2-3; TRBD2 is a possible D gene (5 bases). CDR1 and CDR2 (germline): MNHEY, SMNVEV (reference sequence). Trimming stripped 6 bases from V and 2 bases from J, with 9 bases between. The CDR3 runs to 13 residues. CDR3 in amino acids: CASSGSDTDTQYF. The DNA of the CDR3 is TGTGCCAGCAGCGGTAGCGACACAGATACGCAGTATTTT.

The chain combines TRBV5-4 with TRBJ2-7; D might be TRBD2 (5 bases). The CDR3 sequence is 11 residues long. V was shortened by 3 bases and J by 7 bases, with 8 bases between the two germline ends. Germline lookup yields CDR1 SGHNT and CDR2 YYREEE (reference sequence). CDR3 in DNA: TGTGCCAGCAGCTCCCAGCGGGAGCAGTACTTC. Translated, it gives CASSSQREQYF.

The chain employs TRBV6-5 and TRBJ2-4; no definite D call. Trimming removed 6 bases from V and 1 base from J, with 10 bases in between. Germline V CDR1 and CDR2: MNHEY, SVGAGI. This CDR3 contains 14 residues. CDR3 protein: CASSAGLAKNIQYF. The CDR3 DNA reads TGTGCCAGCAGCGCCGGTCTGGCCAAAAACATTCAGTACTTC.

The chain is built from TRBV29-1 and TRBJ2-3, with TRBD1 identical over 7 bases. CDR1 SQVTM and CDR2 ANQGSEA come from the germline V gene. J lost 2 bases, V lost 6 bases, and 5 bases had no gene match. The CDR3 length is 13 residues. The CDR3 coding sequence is TGCAGCGTCGGGACAGATAACACAGATACGCAGTATTTT. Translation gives CSVGTDNTDTQYF.

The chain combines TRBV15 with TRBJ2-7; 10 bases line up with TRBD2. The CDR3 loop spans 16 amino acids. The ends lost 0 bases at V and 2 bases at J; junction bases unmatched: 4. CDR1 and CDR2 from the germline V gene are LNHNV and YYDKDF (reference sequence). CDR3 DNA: TGTGCCACCAGCAGAGAACGAGCGGGAGGGCCCTACGAGCAGTACTTC. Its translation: CATSRERAGGPYEQYF.

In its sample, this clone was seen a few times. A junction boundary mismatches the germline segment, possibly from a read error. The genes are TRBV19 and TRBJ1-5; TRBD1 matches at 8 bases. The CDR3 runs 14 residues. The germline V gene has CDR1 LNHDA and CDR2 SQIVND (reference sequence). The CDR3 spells CASTSAGGNEPQHF. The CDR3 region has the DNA TGTGCCAGTACGTCGGCAGGGGGCAATGAGCCCCAGCATTTT.

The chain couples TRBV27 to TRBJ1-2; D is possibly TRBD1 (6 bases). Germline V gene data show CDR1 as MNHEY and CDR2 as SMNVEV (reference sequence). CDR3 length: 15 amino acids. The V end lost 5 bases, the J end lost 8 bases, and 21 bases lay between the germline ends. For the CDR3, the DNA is TGTGCCAGCAGTCCACAGGGCGCGCAGATAGAGGGCTACACCTTC. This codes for CASSPQGAQIEGYTF.

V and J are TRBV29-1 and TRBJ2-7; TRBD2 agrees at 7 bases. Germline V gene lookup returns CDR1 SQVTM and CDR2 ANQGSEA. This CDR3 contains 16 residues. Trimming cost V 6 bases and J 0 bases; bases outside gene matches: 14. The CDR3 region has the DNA TGCAGCGTCGCTGGAGGGGAGGGTAAAAGCTCCTACGAGCAGTACTTC. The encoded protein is CSVAGGEGKSSYEQYF.

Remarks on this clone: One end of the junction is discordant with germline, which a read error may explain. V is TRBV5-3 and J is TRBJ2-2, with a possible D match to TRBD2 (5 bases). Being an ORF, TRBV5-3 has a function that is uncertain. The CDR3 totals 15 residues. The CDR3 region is CASSQYEGSTGELFF. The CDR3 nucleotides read TGCGCCAGCAGCCAATATGAGGGAAGCACCGGGGAGCTGTTTTTT.

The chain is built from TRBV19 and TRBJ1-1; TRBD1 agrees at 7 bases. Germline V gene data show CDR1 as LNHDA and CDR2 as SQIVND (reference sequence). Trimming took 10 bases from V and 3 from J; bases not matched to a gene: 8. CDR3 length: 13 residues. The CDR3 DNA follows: TGTGCCACTGGCCGGGACAGTTACACTGAAGCTTTCTTT. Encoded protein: CATGRDSYTEAFF.

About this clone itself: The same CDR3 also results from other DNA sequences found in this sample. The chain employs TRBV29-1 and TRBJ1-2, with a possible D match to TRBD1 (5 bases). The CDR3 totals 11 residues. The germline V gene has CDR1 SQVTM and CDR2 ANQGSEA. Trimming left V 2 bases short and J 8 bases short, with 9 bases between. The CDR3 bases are TGCAGCGTTGAATCGGGGGGAGGCTACACCTTC. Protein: CSVESGGGYTF.

CDR3 loop: CASSLERGLAGGETQYF. DNA of the CDR3: TGTGCCAGCAGCTTAGAGAGGGGACTAGCGGGAGGAGAGACCCAGTACTTC. J is TRBJ2-5 and V is TRBV7-9; 15 bases match TRBD2. Germline V gives CDR1 SEHNR, CDR2 FQNEAQ (reference sequence). Trimming removed 1 base from V and 4 bases from J; junction bases left unmatched: 4. The CDR3 contains 17 residues.